These 30 T cell receptor beta chains were all obtained from the same sample, sequenced in a study of blood T cell repertoires in COVID-19. Profiled with immunoSEQ multiplex PCR; TCRdb holds only in-frame clones, not every one. Here the sample spans just under 80,000 clones, 88% being singletons. Sequenced material: peripheral blood. Receptor source: a human donor in a cohort sampled during active COVID-19.

With regard to this clone: The identical CDR3 is also encoded by other nucleotide sequences in the sample. The CDR3 sequence is CASSLGGTGGTDTQYF. The CDR3 DNA sequence: TGTGCCAGCAGCCTTGGCGGGACAGGGGGCACAGATACGCAGTATTTT. The chain couples TRBV5-4 to TRBJ2-3; 10 bases are a match to TRBD1. The germline V gene has CDR1 SGHNT and CDR2 YYREEE (reference sequence). The CDR3 covers 16 residues. Trimming removed 4 bases from V and 1 base from J; junction bases left unmatched: 6.

CDR3 in amino acids: CASSLNGGSSYNEQFF. As DNA, the CDR3 is TGTGCCAGCAGCTTGAACGGGGGTTCCTCCTACAATGAGCAGTTCTTC. The chain joins TRBV5-4 to TRBJ2-1; D perhaps matches TRBD2 (6 bases). CDR3 length equals 16 residues. Germline loops: CDR1 SGHNT, CDR2 YYREEE (reference sequence). Trimming removed 1 base from V and 0 bases from J, with 11 bases in between.

This chain links TRBV27 with TRBJ2-1, with D possibly being TRBD1 (5 bases). The CDR3 has 16 residues. The V gene lost 4 bases and the J gene lost 0 bases, with 13 bases spanning the gap. CDR1 is MNHEY, CDR2 SMNVEV, per germline (reference sequence). Written as DNA, the CDR3 is TGTGCCAGCAGTTCCCCCACAGGTAGCTCCTACAATGAGCAGTTCTTC. Translation gives CASSSPTGSSYNEQFF.

The chain has TRBV10-3 and TRBJ2-3, with 12 bases lining up with TRBD2. V lost 6 bases, J lost 2 bases, and 15 bases stayed unmatched. The V gene's germline CDR1 is ENHRY and CDR2 SYGVKD. The CDR3 covers 19 residues. This chain's CDR3 is CAIRETSGRLMVDTDTQYF. The CDR3 nucleotides read TGTGCCATCAGGGAGACTAGCGGGAGATTGATGGTGGACACAGATACGCAGTATTTT.

CDR3 in DNA: TGTGCCAGCAGCCGCACAGGGGGCAGGGCAGATACGCAGTATTTT. Translated, it gives CASSRTGGRADTQYF. This rearrangement joins TRBV6-5 to TRBJ2-3; TRBD1 agrees at 9 bases. V dropped 6 bases and J dropped 4; count of bases not matched to a gene: 8. The CDR3 covers 15 residues. Per germline, CDR1 MNHEY and CDR2 SVGAGI.

This rearrangement joins TRBV5-4 to TRBJ1-1; D gene uncertain. Trimming shortened V by 0 bases and J by 1 base, and 7 bases separated the two germline ends. The V gene's germline CDR1 is SGHNT and CDR2 YYREEE (reference sequence). This CDR3 has 14 amino acids. The CDR3 DNA sequence: TGTGCCAGCAGCTTGGGCAGGCGGAACACTGAAGCTTTCTTT. Amino acid sequence: CASSLGRRNTEAFF.

The CDR3 protein is CASSQVDRGYEQYF. In nucleotides, the CDR3 is TGTGCCAGCAGCCAAGTGGACAGGGGGTACGAGCAGTACTTC. V usage is TRBV3-1 (or the pseudogene TRBV3-2) and J usage is TRBJ2-7; 10 bases agree with TRBD1. With V trimmed by 1 base and J by 4 bases, 1 base remained unmatched. CDR3 size: 14 residues. CDR1 LGHDT and CDR2 YNNKEL come from the germline V gene (reference sequence).

This clone has only a few counts. V gene TRBV5-1 combines with J gene TRBJ2-2, with TRBD1 as a possible D gene (6 bases). Trimming pared 3 bases from V and 2 bases from J, leaving 11 bases between. The germline V gene has CDR1 SGHRS and CDR2 YFSETQ. This CDR3 comprises 15 residues. CDR3 region: CASSSGTPNTGELFF. In DNA, the CDR3 is TGCGCCAGCAGCTCCGGGACACCCAACACCGGGGAGCTGTTTTTT.

The chain has TRBV29-1 and TRBJ2-5, with 7 nucleotides matching TRBD1. Germline-derived CDR1 and CDR2 are SQVTM and ANQGSEA. With V trimmed by 6 bases and J by 4 bases, 8 bases remained unmatched. The CDR3 has 13 amino acids. CDR3 bases: TGCAGCGTCGACCGAGGGGGCGCAGAGACCCAGTACTTC. It codes for CSVDRGGAETQYF.

V usage is TRBV6-6 and J usage is TRBJ2-7; D gene ambiguous. Germline values: CDR1 MNHNY, CDR2 SVGAGI (reference sequence). V was cut by 5 bases and J by 4 bases, with 9 bases left in between. The CDR3 consists of 12 residues. As DNA, the CDR3 is TGTGCCAGCAGTCCGCGCCGATACGAGCAGTACTTC. Protein: CASSPRRYEQYF.

A few counts support this clone. This chain joins TRBV19 and TRBJ1-4; 8 bases match TRBD1. The V and J ends lost 4 bases and 7 bases, in that order; junction bases with no gene match: 5. Germline values: CDR1 LNHDA, CDR2 SQIVND (reference sequence). This CDR3 region has 14 residues. CDR3 sequence reads: CASSTTGEVEKLFF. CDR3 nucleotide sequence: TGTGCCAGTAGTACGACAGGGGAGGTTGAAAAACTGTTTTTT.

In its sample, this clone was seen once. This chain joins TRBV25-1 and TRBJ2-5, with D possibly being TRBD2 (6 bases). The germline V and J ends were trimmed by 3 bases and 1 base, with 12 bases remaining between them. Germline V gene lookup returns CDR1 MGHDK and CDR2 SYGVNS. The CDR3 runs to 15 residues. The chain's CDR3 is CASSDLASVQETQYF. In nucleotides, the CDR3 is TGTGCCAGCAGTGACCTCGCTAGCGTCCAAGAGACCCAGTACTTC.

The chain is built from TRBV4-2 and TRBJ2-7; TRBD1 aligns across 7 bases. The CDR3 length is 13 residues. Per germline, CDR1 LGHNA and CDR2 YNFKEQ. Losses at the gene ends were 4 bases for V and 1 base for J; bases not matched to a gene: 1. The DNA of the CDR3 is TGTGCCAGCAGCCCGGGACAGTCCTACGAGCAGTACTTC. Amino acid sequence: CASSPGQSYEQYF.

The V gene is TRBV14, the J gene TRBJ1-2; D not resolved. This CDR3 has 12 amino acids. Germline CDR1 reads SGHDN; CDR2 reads FVKESK. Between the trimmed V and J ends, which lost 0 bases and 5 bases, there was a span of 4 bases. In DNA, the CDR3 is TGTGCCAGCAGCCAAGATATTTATGGCTACACCTTC. Translating gives CASSQDIYGYTF. The full variable domain, with the rest looked up from reference TRBV14 and TRBJ1-2, is EAGVTQFPSHSVIEKGQTVTLRCDPISGHDNLYWYRRVMGKEIKFLLHFVKESKQDESGMPNNRFLAERTGGTYSTLKVQPAELEDSGVYFCASSQDIYGYTFGSGTRLTVV.

The chain has TRBV7-3 and TRBJ2-1; the D gene is possibly TRBD2 (6 bases). The V gene lost 2 bases and the J gene lost 3 bases, with 11 bases spanning the gap. The CDR3 totals 15 residues. Germline V lookup: CDR1 SGHTA, CDR2 FQGTGA. The CDR3 sequence is CASSLGGAYYNEQFF. The CDR3 DNA is TGTGCCAGCAGCTTAGGAGGGGCTTACTACAATGAGCAGTTCTTC.

V gene TRBV27 combines with J gene TRBJ1-2, with 7 nucleotides matching TRBD1. CDR3 length: 15 amino acids. Germline lookup yields CDR1 MNHEY and CDR2 SMNVEV (reference sequence). Losses at the gene ends were 4 bases for V and 4 bases for J; bases not matched to a gene: 9. This CDR3 is CASSSGQAIGYGYTF. The CDR3 DNA is TGTGCCAGCAGTTCAGGACAGGCCATCGGCTATGGCTACACCTTC.

The table lists this clone with a count of one. The chain has TRBV5-1 and TRBJ1-2, with 7 bases fitting TRBD1. The CDR3 contains 15 residues. CDR1 is SGHRS and CDR2 is YFSETQ in the germline V gene. Trimming removed 0 bases from V and 7 bases from J; junction bases left unmatched: 9. The CDR3 nucleotides read TGCGCCAGCAGCTTGGGGGGACAGTTGACTAGTGGCTACACCTTC. This encodes CASSLGGQLTSGYTF.

This rearrangement joins TRBV7-2 to TRBJ2-7, with TRBD2 identical over 8 bases. Germline CDR1 SGHTA, CDR2 FQGNSA. The CDR3 has 15 amino acids. The trim removed 6 bases at V and 2 bases at J, leaving 9 bases unmatched. This chain's CDR3 is CASSPLSGGPYEQYF. CDR3 sequence (DNA): TGTGCCAGCAGTCCCCTGAGCGGGGGCCCCTACGAGCAGTACTTC.

The genes are TRBV18 and TRBJ2-6; weak D call: TRBD1 (5 bases). The CDR3 is 15 amino acids. The V and J ends lost 1 base and 2 bases respectively, with 6 bases between them. CDR1 KGHSH and CDR2 LQKENI come from the germline V gene. CDR3 nucleotides: TGTGCCAGCTCACCACAGGGGACTGGGGCCAACGTCCTGACTTTC. Translation gives CASSPQGTGANVLTF.

This chain links TRBV7-2 with TRBJ1-6; 7 positions agree with TRBD1. The germline V gene encodes CDR1 SGHTA and CDR2 FQGNSA. V lost 2 bases and J lost 7; bases outside the gene matches: 8. The length of the CDR3 is 16 residues. CDR3 coding DNA: TGTGCCAGCAGCTTATATGGGGGACAGTTCAATTCACCCCTCCACTTT. This gives the protein CASSLYGGQFNSPLHF.

V gene TRBV18 combines with J gene TRBJ2-7, with 7 bases fitting TRBD1. Trimming cost V 6 bases and J 2 bases; bases outside gene matches: 16. The V gene's germline CDR1 is KGHSH and CDR2 LQKENI. The CDR3 runs to 17 residues. DNA of the CDR3: TGTGCCAGCTCCCCTCTGCCTGTGGGACAGATTACCTACGAGCAGTACTTC. Its translation: CASSPLPVGQITYEQYF.

CDR3 sequence: CASRGDLGAYEQYF. The CDR3, as DNA: TGTGCCAGCAGGGGCGACCTCGGGGCCTACGAGCAGTACTTC. This chain uses TRBV6-6 with TRBJ2-7, with D possibly matching TRBD2 (5 bases). The CDR3 spans 14 residues. CDR1 is MNHNY, CDR2 SVGAGI, per germline (reference sequence). Trimming took off 6 bases at V and 2 bases at J, with 14 bases between the two ends.

The rearrangement uses TRBV12-2 and TRBJ2-5; TRBD2, the D gene given by the table, was not confirmed from the DNA. TRBV12-2 is shown as a pseudogene. The CDR3 consists of 15 residues. The CDR3 DNA sequence: TGTGCAAGTCGCCTGAGGAGGGGAACACAAGAGACCCAGTACTTC. It encodes CASRLRRGTQETQYF.

This chain links TRBV11-2 with TRBJ2-3; 13 bases fit TRBD2. Germline CDR1 reads SGHAT; CDR2 reads FQNNGV. The CDR3 has 16 amino acids. V lost 5 bases, J lost 2 bases, and 4 bases stayed unmatched. The CDR3 nucleotides are TGTGCCAGCAGCCTCGGGACTAGCGGGGTCACAGATACGCAGTATTTT. This encodes CASSLGTSGVTDTQYF. The complete variable domain, with remaining parts taken from reference TRBV11-2 and TRBJ2-3, reads EAGVAQSPRYKIIEKRQSVAFWCNPISGHATLYWYQQILGQGPKLLIQFQNNGVVDDSQLPKDRFSAERLKGVDSTLKIQPAKLEDSAVYLCASSLGTSGVTDTQYFGPGTRLTVL.

The CDR3 spells CASSTQGAAFF. CDR3 sequence (DNA): TGTGCCAGCAGTACTCAGGGTGCGGCTTTCTTT. J is TRBJ1-1 and V is TRBV6-4; maybe TRBD1 (5 bases). The CDR3 covers 11 residues. Trimming took 5 bases from V and 11 from J, leaving 12 bases between them. Germline V gene lookup returns CDR1 MRHNA and CDR2 SNTAGT.

CDR3 sequence reads: CASSESSAGNTEAFF. CDR3 nucleotides: TGTGCCAGCAGTGAAAGTTCGGCGGGTAACACTGAAGCTTTCTTT. The gene calls are TRBV6-1 and TRBJ1-1, with D unresolved. Germline V gives CDR1 MNHNS, CDR2 SASEGT. V shed 2 bases and J shed 2 bases, with 12 bases lying between them. The length of the CDR3 is 15 residues.

The J gene is TRBJ1-4, the V gene TRBV11-3; a possible D gene is TRBD1 (5 bases). The CDR3 sequence is 15 residues long. V lost 4 bases and J lost 1, with 10 bases in between. Germline CDR1 is SGHNT and CDR2 is YENEEA. The CDR3 DNA reads TGTGCCAGCAGCTCGGACAACAGAACTAATGAAAAACTGTTTTTT. Translated, it gives CASSSDNRTNEKLFF.

V and J are TRBV11-3 and TRBJ1-3; 8 bases fit TRBD1. The CDR3 contains 17 residues. In germline, CDR1 is SGHNT, CDR2 YENEEA. J lost 3 bases, V lost 5 bases, and 12 bases had no gene match. In DNA, the CDR3 is TGTGCCAGCAGCATATCTTTTGACAGGGGAGATGGAAACACCATATATTTT. Translation gives CASSISFDRGDGNTIYF.

V usage is TRBV6-6 and J usage is TRBJ2-3; 13 nucleotides line up with TRBD2. The junction had 10 bases not matched to a gene; V was cut back by 5 bases and J by 5 bases. Germline loops: CDR1 MNHNY, CDR2 SVGAGI (reference sequence). The CDR3 runs 17 residues. The CDR3: CASSRLAGGISGDTQYF. In DNA, the CDR3 is TGTGCCAGCAGTCGACTAGCGGGGGGCATCTCCGGAGATACGCAGTATTTT.

The J gene is TRBJ2-5, the V gene TRBV11-2, with D unclear. V dropped 5 bases and J dropped 0 bases, with 13 bases sitting between them. The CDR3 has 15 residues. Germline loops: CDR1 SGHAT, CDR2 FQNNGV. The CDR3 sequence is CASSALSFYQETQYF. CDR3 DNA sequence: TGTGCCAGCAGCGCTCTATCGTTCTACCAAGAGACCCAGTACTTC.